A selection of T cell receptor beta chains follows, all from one sample in a study of blood T cells in healthy people across ages. TCRdb recomputed calls from the 5' RACE reads with MiXCR, one row per CDR3 protein. This table holds 1.5 million to 2 million distinct CDR3 sequences, roughly 50% found once. The sequenced material came from blood. These receptors were collected from a woman between 35 and 50 years old in good health. The CDR3 runs from the conserved cysteine through the conserved F or W. The order of the fields is D gene, V gene, clone size, J gene, CDR3 protein, CDR3 DNA. D genes are given only for firm matches. Clone size is stated in some rows and not others, as once, few, many or a class when expanded.

D gene: .; V gene: TRBV6-4; clone size: .; J gene: TRBJ2-7; CDR3 protein: CASSEGSSTKQYF; CDR3 DNA: TGTGCCAGCAGTGAGGGTTCCTCTACGAAGCAGTACTTC
D gene: .; V gene: TRBV7-3; clone size: .; J gene: TRBJ2-1; CDR3 protein: CASGTRPAGSYNEQFF; CDR3 DNA: TGTGCCAGCGGTACGAGGCCGGCGGGATCCTACAATGAGCAGTTCTTC
D gene: TRBD2; V gene: TRBV28; clone size: .; J gene: TRBJ2-7; CDR3 protein: CASRTLSGGAIEQYF; CDR3 DNA: TGTGCCAGCAGGACGCTTAGCGGGGGGGCAATCGAGCAGTACTTC
D gene: .; V gene: TRBV20-1; clone size: .; J gene: TRBJ1-2; CDR3 protein: CSARELAGYGYTF; CDR3 DNA: TGCAGTGCTAGAGAGTTGGCAGGCTATGGCTACACCTTC
D gene: .; V gene: TRBV20-1; clone size: .; J gene: TRBJ1-1; CDR3 protein: CSARNRAEAFF; CDR3 DNA: TGCAGTGCTAGAAACAGGGCTGAAGCTTTCTTT
D gene: TRBD2; V gene: TRBV7-2; clone size: .; J gene: TRBJ2-3; CDR3 protein: CASSFQRGGQGTQYF; CDR3 DNA: TGTGCCAGCAGCTTCCAGCGGGGGGGCCAAGGCACGCAGTATTTT
D gene: .; V gene: TRBV6-2/TRBV6-3; clone size: few; J gene: TRBJ2-5; CDR3 protein: CASSYSVERGFETQYF; CDR3 DNA: TGTGCCAGCAGTTACTCGGTGGAAAGGGGGTTCGAGACCCAGTACTTC
D gene: TRBD1; V gene: TRBV5-5; clone size: .; J gene: TRBJ2-5; CDR3 protein: CASSFSLGTGKETQYF; CDR3 DNA: TGTGCCAGCAGCTTCTCGCTGGGGACAGGGAAAGAGACCCAGTACTTC
D gene: TRBD2; V gene: TRBV7-8; clone size: .; J gene: TRBJ2-5; CDR3 protein: CASSHRLAGIEETQYF; CDR3 DNA: TGTGCCAGCAGCCACCGACTAGCGGGGATCGAAGAGACCCAGTACTTC
D gene: TRBD1; V gene: TRBV5-1; clone size: .; J gene: TRBJ1-4; CDR3 protein: CASSWARQGPNEKLFF; CDR3 DNA: TGCGCCAGCAGCTGGGCCCGACAGGGCCCTAATGAAAAACTGTTTTTT
D gene: TRBD1; V gene: TRBV7-2; clone size: .; J gene: TRBJ1-2; CDR3 protein: CASSTQQGAGGYTF; CDR3 DNA: TGTGCCAGCAGCACCCAACAGGGGGCGGGCGGCTACACCTTC
D gene: .; V gene: TRBV5-5; clone size: .; J gene: TRBJ2-1; CDR3 protein: CASSFNRGVSSYNEQFF; CDR3 DNA: TGTGCCAGCAGCTTCAACCGAGGGGTCTCCTCCTACAATGAGCAGTTCTTC
D gene: .; V gene: TRBV5-1; clone size: .; J gene: TRBJ1-1; CDR3 protein: CASSLEGLGQAFF; CDR3 DNA: TGCGCCAGCAGCTTGGAGGGTCTAGGACAAGCTTTCTTT
D gene: TRBD2; V gene: TRBV20-1; clone size: .; J gene: TRBJ2-1; CDR3 protein: CSAREAFGRAQYNEQFF; CDR3 DNA: TGCAGTGCTAGAGAGGCGTTTGGGAGGGCCCAGTACAATGAGCAGTTCTTC
D gene: TRBD2; V gene: TRBV5-1; clone size: many; J gene: TRBJ2-3; CDR3 protein: CASSSGGPDTQYF; CDR3 DNA: TGTGCCAGCAGTTCGGGGGGTCCAGATACGCAGTATTTT
D gene: .; V gene: TRBV2; clone size: .; J gene: TRBJ1-1; CDR3 protein: CASSPGLDTEAFF; CDR3 DNA: TGTGCCAGCAGCCCGGGGCTAGACACTGAAGCTTTCTTT
D gene: .; V gene: TRBV4-3; clone size: .; J gene: TRBJ2-5; CDR3 protein: CASSPLVRGGGYQETQYF; CDR3 DNA: TGCGCCAGCAGCCCACTGGTTCGAGGGGGGGGTTACCAAGAGACCCAGTACTTC
D gene: .; V gene: TRBV5-1; clone size: .; J gene: TRBJ2-5; CDR3 protein: CASSGAVQETQYF; CDR3 DNA: TGCGCCAGCAGCGGGGCGGTCCAAGAGACCCAGTACTTC
D gene: .; V gene: TRBV20-1; clone size: .; J gene: TRBJ2-3; CDR3 protein: CSARRVDTQYF; CDR3 DNA: TGCAGTGCTAGGAGGGTAGATACGCAGTATTTT
D gene: .; V gene: TRBV7-2; clone size: many; J gene: TRBJ2-5; CDR3 protein: CASSLGQGGRETQYF; CDR3 DNA: TGTGCCAGCAGCTTGGGGCAGGGAGGAAGAGAGACCCAGTACTTC
D gene: TRBD1; V gene: TRBV7-9; clone size: .; J gene: TRBJ2-1; CDR3 protein: CASSLVETGIQFF; CDR3 DNA: TGTGCCAGCAGCTTAGTAGAGACAGGGATTCAGTTCTTC
D gene: .; V gene: TRBV4-2; clone size: few; J gene: TRBJ1-6; CDR3 protein: CASSTRDSPLHF; CDR3 DNA: TGTGCCAGCAGCACTCGGGATTCACCCCTCCACTTT
D gene: TRBD1; V gene: TRBV20-1; clone size: .; J gene: TRBJ2-3; CDR3 protein: CSAREGGTGRHTQYF; CDR3 DNA: TGCAGTGCTAGAGAGGGGGGGACAGGGAGGCATACGCAGTATTTT
D gene: .; V gene: TRBV6-1; clone size: .; J gene: TRBJ2-3; CDR3 protein: CASIEGPSTDTQYF; CDR3 DNA: TGTGCCAGCATCGAGGGGCCTAGCACGGATACGCAGTATTTT
D gene: .; V gene: TRBV12-3/TRBV12-4; clone size: .; J gene: TRBJ2-3; CDR3 protein: CASSIARGDTQYF; CDR3 DNA: TGTGCCAGCAGTATAGCGCGTGGAGATACGCAGTATTTT
D gene: .; V gene: TRBV24-1; clone size: .; J gene: TRBJ2-5; CDR3 protein: CATSDSRRGPQETQYF; CDR3 DNA: TGTGCCACCAGTGATTCAAGGCGGGGGCCCCAAGAGACCCAGTACTTC
D gene: .; V gene: TRBV5-1; clone size: .; J gene: TRBJ1-1; CDR3 protein: CASSSRGDMNTEAFF; CDR3 DNA: TGCGCCAGCAGCTCCCGAGGGGATATGAACACTGAAGCTTTCTTT
D gene: TRBD2; V gene: TRBV4-2; clone size: .; J gene: TRBJ2-2; CDR3 protein: CASSQDSSGGRSGELFF; CDR3 DNA: TGTGCCAGCAGCCAAGATTCTAGCGGGGGGCGATCCGGGGAGCTGTTTTTT